The clone carrying this TCR beta chain was counted once. The sample comes from a study of PD-L1 blockade in urothelial cancer. Study details: Atezolizumab at 1,200 mg intravenously every 3 weeks was started by patients in the mid-2010s. Bladder-origin urothelial cancer in males covered about 90% of the roughly 30 patients. Analysis of blood occurred 3 weeks (second dose) and 6 weeks after treatment start. Blood samples had a median of approximately 150,000 T cells, more than 65,000 unique TCRs, and clonality approximately 0.085.

Using immunoSEQ multiplex PCR, the repertoire was profiled, and TCRdb retains in-frame clones only, with some absent. The sample lists about 50,000 clones, 80% to 90% seen once, with roughly 2.9% in the top ten. Noted time point: pretreatment peripheral blood. This sequence originates from a man in his 70s with urothelial cancer. The material was PBMCs, obtained around atezolizumab (anti-PD-L1) treatment.

CDR3 bases: TGTGCCAGCAGCAAGTTCACAGGTAGGTCCGGGGAGCTGTTTTTT. It translates to CASSKFTGRSGELFF. The V and J genes are TRBV21-1 and TRBJ2-2; the table's D call, TRBD1, has no DNA check behind it. TRBV21-1 is a recognized pseudogene. The length of the CDR3 is 15 residues.